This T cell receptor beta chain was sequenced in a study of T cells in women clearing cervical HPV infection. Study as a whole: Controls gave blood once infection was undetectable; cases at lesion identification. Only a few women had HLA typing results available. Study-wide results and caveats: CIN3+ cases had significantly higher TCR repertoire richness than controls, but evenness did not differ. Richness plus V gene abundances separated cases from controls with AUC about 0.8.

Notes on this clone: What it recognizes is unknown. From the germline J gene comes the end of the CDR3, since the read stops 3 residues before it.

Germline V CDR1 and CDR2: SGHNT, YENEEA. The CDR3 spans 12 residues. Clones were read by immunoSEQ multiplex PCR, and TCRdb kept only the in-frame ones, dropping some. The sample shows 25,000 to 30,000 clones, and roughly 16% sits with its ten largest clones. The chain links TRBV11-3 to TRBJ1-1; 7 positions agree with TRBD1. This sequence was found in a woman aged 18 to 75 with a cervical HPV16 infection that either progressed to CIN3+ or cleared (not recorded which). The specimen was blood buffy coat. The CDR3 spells CASSPRDSKAFF. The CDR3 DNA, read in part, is TGTGCCAGCAGCCCCCGGGACAGCAAA. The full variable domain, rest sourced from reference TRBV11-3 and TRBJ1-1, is EAGVVQSPRYKIIEKKQPVAFWCNPISGHNTLYWYLQNLGQGPELLIRYENEEAVDDSQLPKDRFSAERLKGVDSTLKIQPAELGDSAVYLCASSPRDSKAFFGQGTRLTVV.